This T cell receptor beta chain is drawn from a study of shared clonotypes between healthy human individuals. Germline CDR1 MNHNS, CDR2 SASEGT. V shed 9 bases and J shed 4 bases, with 16 bases lying between them. This CDR3 region has 13 residues. Naive CD8 cells, CD45RO-negative and positively selected for CCR7, excluded terminally differentiated effector memory CD45RA+ cells. Profiling relied on immunoSEQ multiplex PCR, and the TCRdb table lists in-frame clones only, not all of them. This sample has under 600,000 clones, with about 98% found just once. The sequence derives from a man younger than 40 in good health. This sequence joins TRBV6-1 and TRBJ2-7, with D possibly matching TRBD1 (6 bases). Sequencing was done on a sample of naive CD8+ T cells sorted from blood. The CDR3: CASAPRQVYEQYF. Here the CDR3 DNA reads TGTGCCAGTGCCCCTCGACAGGTATACGAGCAGTACTTC.